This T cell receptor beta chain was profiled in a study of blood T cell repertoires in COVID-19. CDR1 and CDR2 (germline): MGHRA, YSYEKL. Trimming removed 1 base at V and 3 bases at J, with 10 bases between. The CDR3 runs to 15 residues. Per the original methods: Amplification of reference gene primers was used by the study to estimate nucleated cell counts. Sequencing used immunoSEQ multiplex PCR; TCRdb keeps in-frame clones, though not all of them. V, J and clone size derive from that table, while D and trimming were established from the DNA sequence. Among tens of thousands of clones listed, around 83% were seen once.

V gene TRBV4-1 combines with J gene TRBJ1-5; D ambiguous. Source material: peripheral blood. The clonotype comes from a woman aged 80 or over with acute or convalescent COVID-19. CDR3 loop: CASSQVPGYNQPQHF. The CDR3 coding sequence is TGCGCCAGCAGCCAAGTTCCAGGATACAATCAGCCCCAGCATTTT.